This record covers a single TCR beta chain. Its target is not known. A junction boundary mismatches the germline segment, possibly from a read error. This sample was included in a study of tumor-infiltrating lymphocytes in primary liver carcinoma. A constant-region primer primed TCR beta cDNA synthesis from 450 to 550 ng of total RNA. Libraries of TCR beta came from three nested multiplex PCR rounds with slightly modified ARM-PCR. The two initial PCR rounds, nine to eleven cycles each, used TRBV1-TRBV30 forward and C-beta reverse primers. TCRdb independently ran MiXCR on the multiplex PCR reads; one entry per CDR3 protein. The data contain approximately 330,000 distinct CDR3 sequences, about 61% of them singletons. Germline-derived CDR1 and CDR2 are MGHRA and YSYEKL. The CDR3 length is 16 residues. The source of the blood RNA was unsorted whole blood, and germline DNA was extracted as well. Findings and limits, study-wide: The study used bulk unsorted samples and so did not compare CD4+ and CD8+ repertoires. In tumor-adjacent and tumor-blood pairs, overlap was lower than in tumor region pairs. Against blood, tumors held a significantly higher top-250-clone fraction (p = 0.039).

This sequence joins TRBV4-1 and TRBJ2-5; 7 bases map to TRBD1. The sample was peripheral blood. The receptor was derived from a man in his forties with primary liver carcinoma and hepatitis B virus infection. For the CDR3, the DNA is TGCGCCAGCAGCCAAGAATCACAGGGGTACCAAGAGACCCTGTACTTC. Encoded protein: CASSQESQGYQETLYF.